This entry lists 32 T cell receptor beta chains sequenced from one sample in a study of blood T cells in healthy people across ages. With a J-beta primer mix and a sample-barcoded 5' primer, a second PCR ran 7 to 11 cycles. TCRdb reanalysed the 5' RACE reads using MiXCR and keeps one entry per CDR3 protein. The sample contains approximately 800,000 distinct CDR3 sequences, roughly 25% of which appear only once. The data were also submitted as part of a second study, on T cells of mothers and their children.

Sample: blood. These receptors were obtained from a boy under 18 in good health.

This chain uses TRBV7-2 with TRBJ2-3, with TRBD2 matching over 8 bases. Germline V gene sequence: CDR1 SGHTA, CDR2 FQGNSA. J lost 3 bases, V lost 2 bases, and 13 bases had no gene match. This CDR3 has 18 residues. The CDR3 DNA is TGTGCCAGCAGCTTATATGCCCCGGGGGGGGGCCGGACAGATACGCAGTATTTT. This codes for CASSLYAPGGGRTDTQYF.

Only a few counts were recorded for this clonotype. V gene TRBV5-1 combines with J gene TRBJ1-2, with TRBD1 identical over 8 bases. The CDR3 spans 14 residues. V shed 0 bases and J 8 bases; nucleotides not matched to a gene: 6. Germline V CDR1 and CDR2: SGHRS, YFSETQ. As DNA, the CDR3 is TGCGCCAGCAGCTTGGTAGCAGGGGGCACGGGCTACACCTTC. It translates to CASSLVAGGTGYTF.

The V call is TRBV28, the J call TRBJ2-3; tentative D call: TRBD2 (6 bases). Trimming removed 2 bases at V and 2 bases at J, with 8 bases between. The CDR3 contains 14 residues. Germline V gene data show CDR1 as MDHEN and CDR2 as SYDVKM. CDR3 region: CASSLLALTDTQYF. For the CDR3, the DNA is TGTGCCAGCAGTTTACTAGCGCTCACAGATACGCAGTATTTT.

This sequence joins TRBV7-9 and TRBJ1-2; a weak D match, TRBD1 (5 bases). The germline CDR1 and CDR2 sequences are SEHNR and FQNEAQ (reference sequence). This CDR3 has 15 residues. Trimming removed 2 bases at V and 4 bases at J, with 14 bases between. The CDR3 DNA reads TGTGCCAGCAGCTTATCGGGGCAGGGAGGCTATGGCTACACCTTC. As protein: CASSLSGQGGYGYTF.

A note on this clonotype: One end of the junction is discordant with germline, which a read error may explain. The chain employs TRBV12-3 or TRBV12-4 and TRBJ2-3; TRBD2 aligns across 9 bases. This CDR3 is built from 17 residues. The CDR3 spells CASSLGGAGGQGDTEYF. CDR3 coding DNA: TGTGCCAGCAGTTTAGGCGGGGCGGGGGGGCAAGGAGATACGGAGTATTTT.

The genes are TRBV5-4 and TRBJ1-2, with a tentative D call TRBD1 (6 bases). Trimming stripped 0 bases from V and 4 bases from J, with 10 bases between. The CDR3 spans 14 residues. Germline V CDR1 and CDR2: SGHNT, YYREEE (reference sequence). The CDR3 DNA sequence: TGTGCCAGCAGCTTGGTAGGACAGCTCTATGGCTACACCTTC. Its translation is CASSLVGQLYGYTF.

About this clonotype: The junction differs from germline at one of its ends, possibly a read error. The chain carries TRBV24-1 and TRBJ1-3; D gene ambiguous. The CDR3 covers 10 residues. Germline CDR1 KGHDR, CDR2 SFDVKD. The CDR3, as DNA: TGTGCCACCAGTGATTTGAGACGGGATTTT. It yields the protein CATSDLRRDF.

This clonotype was recorded at least ten times. The gene calls are TRBV5-1 and TRBJ2-3; no definite D call. V shed 2 bases and J shed 2 bases, with 15 bases lying between them. The CDR3 is made up of 16 amino acids. The germline gives CDR1 SGHRS, CDR2 YFSETQ. The CDR3: CASSLRQGKLTDTQYF. The CDR3 DNA is TGCGCCAGCAGCTTACGCCAAGGGAAGCTCACAGATACGCAGTATTTT.

V usage is TRBV12-3 or TRBV12-4 and J usage is TRBJ2-5; TRBD1 matches at 9 bases. This CDR3 is built from 14 residues. V shed 5 bases, J shed 3 bases, and the junction held 4 bases outside the gene matches. CDR3 sequence: CASSRDRVKETQYF. In DNA form, the CDR3 reads TGTGCCAGCAGTCGGGACAGGGTTAAAGAGACCCAGTACTTC.

The rearrangement uses TRBV5-6 and TRBJ2-1; no definite D call. V was pared by 3 bases and J by 10 bases, with 8 bases between. CDR1 is SGHDT, CDR2 YYEEEE, per germline. CDR3 length: 11 amino acids. CDR3 amino acids: CASSSVREQFF. In DNA form, the CDR3 reads TGTGCCAGCAGCTCCGTTAGGGAGCAGTTCTTC.

This clonotype was seen only a few times. V usage is TRBV19 and J usage is TRBJ2-4, with TRBD1 identical over 11 bases. Germline V gives CDR1 LNHDA, CDR2 SQIVND (reference sequence). The ends lost 4 bases at V and 2 bases at J; junction bases unmatched: 7. The CDR3 sequence is 17 residues long. The CDR3 coding sequence is TGTGCCAGTAGTACCGGACAGGGGGCGATAACCAAAAACATTCAGTACTTC. This translates into CASSTGQGAITKNIQYF.

Only a few counts were recorded for this clonotype. The chain's CDR3 is CASSLSSSGRGEQYF. In DNA, the CDR3 is TGTGCCAGCAGCCTATCATCCTCAGGAAGAGGAGAGCAGTACTTC. The chain couples TRBV6-1 to TRBJ2-5; D is unclear. The CDR3 runs to 15 residues. Trimming cost V 6 bases and J 11 bases, with 25 bases left between them. Germline CDR1 is MNHNS and CDR2 is SASEGT.

This clonotype was seen a handful of times. The chain carries TRBV28 and TRBJ2-6; 7 nucleotides align to TRBD1. J was trimmed by 4 bases and V by 6 bases; bases with no gene match: 6. The CDR3 is made up of 15 amino acids. The germline gives CDR1 MDHEN, CDR2 SYDVKM. The CDR3 region has the DNA TGTGCCAGCAGAATACAGGGGATGGGGGCCAACGTCCTGACTTTC. The encoded protein is CASRIQGMGANVLTF. The whole variable domain, remainder taken from reference TRBV28 and TRBJ2-6, is DVKVTQSSRYLVKRTGEKVFLECVQDMDHENMFWYRQDPGLGLRLIYFSYDVKMKEKGDIPEGYSVSREKKERFSLILESASTNQTSMYLCASRIQGMGANVLTFGAGSRLTVL.

With respect to this clonotype: At one end, the junction sequence differs from germline, possibly due to a read error. The rearrangement links TRBV20-1 to TRBJ2-5; D not resolved. This CDR3 spans 16 amino acids. Germline V gene lookup returns CDR1 DFQATT and CDR2 SNEGSKA (reference sequence). DNA for the CDR3: TGCAGTGCTAGAGAAACACGGACCACTACACGAGGAACCCAGTGCTTC. This gives the protein CSARETRTTTRGTQCF.

This clonotype was seen more than once but under ten times. The chain uses TRBV5-1 and TRBJ2-7; 8 nucleotides agree with TRBD1. With V trimmed by 0 bases and J by 2 bases, 1 base remained unmatched. Germline V CDR1 and CDR2: SGHRS, YFSETQ. CDR3 length: 14 amino acids. DNA of the CDR3: TGCGCCAGCAGCTTGGACAGGGGGGCCTACGAGCAGTACTTC. This encodes CASSLDRGAYEQYF.

This chain joins TRBV30 and TRBJ1-2; D unclear. V shed 0 bases and J shed 0 bases, with 11 bases lying between them. Germline CDR1 and CDR2: GTSNPN and SVGIG (reference sequence). This CDR3 has 15 amino acids. The CDR3 loop is CAWSVLGGTNYGYTF. The DNA for the CDR3 is TGTGCCTGGAGTGTTCTGGGAGGAACTAACTATGGCTACACCTTC.

This clonotype was observed at least ten times. The chain uses TRBV14 and TRBJ2-5; D unclear. Germline lookup yields CDR1 SGHDN and CDR2 FVKESK. Trimming pared 1 base from V and 5 bases from J, leaving 11 bases between. This CDR3 is built from 14 residues. CDR3 protein: CASSQVSGVETQYF. CDR3 DNA sequence: TGTGCCAGCAGCCAAGTTTCGGGTGTGGAGACCCAGTACTTC.

This clonotype was seen more than once but under ten times. The V and J genes are TRBV28 and TRBJ1-5; TRBD1 matches at 7 bases. The CDR3 runs to 15 residues. The germline CDR1 and CDR2 sequences are MDHEN and SYDVKM. Losses at the gene ends were 2 bases for V and 4 bases for J; bases not matched to a gene: 5. The CDR3 DNA reads as TGTGCCAGCAGTTTACCCGACAGGGCAAATCAGCCCCAGCATTTT. Amino acids: CASSLPDRANQPQHF.

The rearrangement uses TRBV2 and TRBJ2-3, with 9 bases that match TRBD1. Germline lookup yields CDR1 SNHLY and CDR2 FYNNEI. Trimming took 6 bases from V and 6 from J; bases not matched to a gene: 7. The CDR3 covers 14 residues. CDR3 coding DNA: TGTGCCAGCAGCCCGGACAGGGGATGGGATACGCAGTATTTT. Amino acid sequence: CASSPDRGWDTQYF.

This clonotype was observed a handful of times. The J gene is TRBJ2-7, the V gene TRBV7-2; TRBD2 is a possible D gene (6 bases). The CDR3 length is 14 residues. Germline CDR1 is SGHTA and CDR2 is FQGNSA. V was cut by 3 bases and J by 0 bases, with 9 bases left in between. The CDR3 nucleotides read TGTGCCAGCAGCTTTCTAGCGACCTCCTACGAGCAGTACTTC. It translates to CASSFLATSYEQYF.

The V gene is TRBV12-3 or TRBV12-4, the J gene TRBJ1-1; D not resolved. CDR3 size: 13 residues. Trimming took 8 bases from V and 6 from J, leaving 16 bases between them. CDR3 nucleotide sequence: TGTGCCAGCTCGACTTTAAAACAAGCTGAAGCTTTCTTT. This encodes CASSTLKQAEAFF.

The sample holds a few counts of this clonotype. V and J are TRBV10-2 and TRBJ2-5; D is unresolved. V was shortened by 6 bases and J by 2 bases, with 7 bases between the two germline ends. Germline values: CDR1 WSHSY, CDR2 SAAADI. This CDR3 has 12 amino acids. The CDR3 DNA reads TGCGCCAGCAGGTCTCGGCAAGAGACCCAGTACTTC. This sequence encodes CASRSRQETQYF.

This chain connects TRBV25-1 to TRBJ1-1; D unclear. This CDR3 is 14 amino acids long. Germline V gene data show CDR1 as MGHDK and CDR2 as SYGVNS. V gave up 1 base and J gave up 0 bases, with 6 bases separating them. The CDR3 reads CASSESLLNTEAFF. The CDR3 DNA sequence: TGTGCCAGCAGTGAATCCCTGCTGAACACTGAAGCTTTCTTT.

The V and J genes are TRBV29-1 and TRBJ1-5; 8 bases fit TRBD1. The CDR3 spans 13 residues. The germline gives CDR1 SQVTM, CDR2 ANQGSEA. V trimming: 5 bases; J trimming: 1 base; junction bases outside the gene matches: 1. The CDR3 is CSVQGASNQPQHF. DNA for the CDR3: TGCAGCGTTCAGGGGGCGAGCAATCAGCCCCAGCATTTT.

This sequence joins TRBV5-1 and TRBJ2-1; the match to TRBD2 covers 9 bases. This CDR3 contains 15 residues. J lost 10 bases, V lost 0 bases, and 8 bases had no gene match. In germline, CDR1 is SGHRS, CDR2 YFSETQ. The CDR3 sequence: CASSLVAGGPLEQFF. The CDR3 DNA sequence: TGCGCCAGCAGCTTGGTTGCGGGGGGGCCGCTCGAGCAGTTCTTC.

The table lists this clonotype with a few counts. Its ends do not fully match the called genes, so a read error is possible. This chain joins TRBV14 and TRBJ2-5; 7 bases are a match to TRBD2. The CDR3 extends over 14 amino acids. The germline gives CDR1 SGHDN, CDR2 FVKESK. The DNA for the CDR3 is TGTGCCAGCTTACCTCGGGAGGTCATGGAGACCCAGTGCTTC. Its translation is CASLPREVMETQCF.

The chain is built from TRBV28 and TRBJ1-6; D is possibly TRBD1 (5 bases). Per the germline V gene, CDR1 is MDHEN and CDR2 is SYDVKM. Trimming stripped 6 bases from V and 10 bases from J, with 19 bases between. There are 15 residues in the CDR3. The chain's CDR3 is CASSRPTGLWSPLHF. Written as DNA, the CDR3 is TGTGCCAGCAGCAGACCCACAGGCCTCTGGTCACCCCTCCACTTT.

This chain joins TRBV7-9 and TRBJ2-3; D might be TRBD2 (5 bases). The CDR3 has 15 amino acids. Germline CDR1 reads SEHNR; CDR2 reads FQNEAQ (reference sequence). V lost 2 bases and J 2 bases, leaving 11 bases between the germline ends. Here the CDR3 reads CASSLLSGTTDTQYF. Here the CDR3 DNA reads TGTGCCAGCAGCTTACTAAGCGGAACCACAGATACGCAGTATTTT.

This chain joins TRBV6-6 and TRBJ2-7; 10 positions match TRBD1. Germline values: CDR1 MNHNY, CDR2 SVGAGI (reference sequence). The CDR3 runs to 16 residues. J was trimmed by 5 bases and V by 1 base; bases with no gene match: 8. In DNA form, the CDR3 reads TGTGCCAGCAGTTACTTCTCCGGGACAGGGGCCAACGAGCAGTACTTC. It specifies CASSYFSGTGANEQYF.

This chain uses TRBV12-3 or TRBV12-4 with TRBJ2-3; 8 bases match TRBD2. This CDR3 contains 14 residues. V shed 6 bases and J 2 bases; nucleotides not matched to a gene: 4. The CDR3 DNA reads TGTGCCAGCAGGCGGGGGGCGCCCACAGATACGCAGTATTTT. This gives the protein CASRRGAPTDTQYF.

The table lists this clonotype with many counts. Mismatch with germline at one junction end may stem from a read error. The rearrangement joins TRBV7-7 to TRBJ2-5; 7 nucleotides agree with TRBD2. This CDR3 is 14 amino acids long. Germline V gene lookup returns CDR1 SSHAT and CDR2 FNYEAQ (reference sequence). The DNA for the CDR3 is TGTGCTAGCAGCTTAGGGACTACCAAAGAGACCCAGTACTTC. Its protein is CASSLGTTKETQYF.

This clonotype was seen a handful of times. V is TRBV14 and J is TRBJ2-5; D possibly matches TRBD1 or TRBD2 (5 bases each). The J call is in doubt because the DNA end fits TRBJ2-7 better. The V gene's germline CDR1 is SGHDN and CDR2 FVKESK. The CDR3 is 15 amino acids. The CDR3 here is CASSQDLGDPYEQYF. CDR3 nucleotides: TGTGCCAGCAGCCAAGATCTCGGGGACCCCTACGAGCAGTACTTC.